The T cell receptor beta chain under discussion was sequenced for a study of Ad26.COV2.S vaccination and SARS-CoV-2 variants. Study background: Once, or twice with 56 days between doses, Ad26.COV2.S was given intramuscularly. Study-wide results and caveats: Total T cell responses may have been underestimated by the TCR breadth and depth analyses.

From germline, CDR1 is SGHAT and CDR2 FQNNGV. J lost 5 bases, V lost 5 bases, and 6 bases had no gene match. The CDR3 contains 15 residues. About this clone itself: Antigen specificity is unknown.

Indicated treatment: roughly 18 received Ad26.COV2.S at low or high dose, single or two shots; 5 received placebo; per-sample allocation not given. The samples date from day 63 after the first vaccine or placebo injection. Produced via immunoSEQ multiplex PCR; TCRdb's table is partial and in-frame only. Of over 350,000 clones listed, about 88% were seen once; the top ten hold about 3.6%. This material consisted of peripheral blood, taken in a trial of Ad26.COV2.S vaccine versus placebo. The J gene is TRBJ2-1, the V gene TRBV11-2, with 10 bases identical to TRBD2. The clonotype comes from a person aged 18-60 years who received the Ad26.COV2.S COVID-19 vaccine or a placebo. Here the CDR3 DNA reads TGTGCCAGCAGCCTTCTAGCGGGGGCGAACAATGAGCAGTTCTTC. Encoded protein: CASSLLAGANNEQFF.